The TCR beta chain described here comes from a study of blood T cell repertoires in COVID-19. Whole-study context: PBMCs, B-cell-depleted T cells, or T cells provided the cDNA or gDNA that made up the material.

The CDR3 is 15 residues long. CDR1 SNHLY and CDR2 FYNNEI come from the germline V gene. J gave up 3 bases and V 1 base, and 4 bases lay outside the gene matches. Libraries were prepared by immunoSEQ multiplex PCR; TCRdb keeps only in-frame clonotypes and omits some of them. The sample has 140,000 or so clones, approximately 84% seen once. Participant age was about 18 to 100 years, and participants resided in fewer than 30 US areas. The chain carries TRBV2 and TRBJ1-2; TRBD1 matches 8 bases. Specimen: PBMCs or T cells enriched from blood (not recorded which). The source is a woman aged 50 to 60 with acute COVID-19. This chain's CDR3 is CASSEGPRGHYGYTF. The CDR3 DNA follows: TGTGCCAGCAGTGAAGGCCCCAGGGGGCACTATGGCTACACCTTC.